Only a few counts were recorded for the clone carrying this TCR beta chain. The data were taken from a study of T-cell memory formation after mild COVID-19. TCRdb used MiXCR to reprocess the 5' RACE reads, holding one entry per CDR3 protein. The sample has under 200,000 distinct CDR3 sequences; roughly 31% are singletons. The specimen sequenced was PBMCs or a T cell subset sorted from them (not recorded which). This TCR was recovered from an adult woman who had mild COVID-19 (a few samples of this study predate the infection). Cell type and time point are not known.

The CDR3 nucleotides read TGTGCCACCAGCAGAGGAGGGGGACTAGCGATAAACTACGAGCAGTACTTC. Its protein product is CATSRGGGLAINYEQYF. The chain couples TRBV15 to TRBJ2-7, with 10 bases aligning to TRBD2. V lost 1 base to trimming and J lost 3 bases; unmatched junction nucleotides: 9. There are 17 residues in the CDR3. The germline V gene encodes CDR1 LNHNV and CDR2 YYDKDF (reference sequence).